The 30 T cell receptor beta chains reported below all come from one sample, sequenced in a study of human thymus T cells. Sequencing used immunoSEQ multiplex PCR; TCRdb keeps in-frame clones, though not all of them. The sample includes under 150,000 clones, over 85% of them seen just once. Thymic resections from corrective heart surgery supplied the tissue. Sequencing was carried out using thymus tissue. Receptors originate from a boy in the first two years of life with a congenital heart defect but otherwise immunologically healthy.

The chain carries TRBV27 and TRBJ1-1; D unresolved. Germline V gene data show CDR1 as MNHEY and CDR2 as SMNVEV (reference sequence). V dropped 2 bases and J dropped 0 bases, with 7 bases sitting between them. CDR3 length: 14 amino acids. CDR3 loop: CASSLPIMNTEAFF. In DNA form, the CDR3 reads TGTGCCAGCAGTTTACCTATAATGAACACTGAAGCTTTCTTT.

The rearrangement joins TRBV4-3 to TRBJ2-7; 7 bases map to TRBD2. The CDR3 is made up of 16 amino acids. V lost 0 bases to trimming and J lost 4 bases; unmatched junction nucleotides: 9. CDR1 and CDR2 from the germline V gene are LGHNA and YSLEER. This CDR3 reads CASSQDPGLAVYEQYF. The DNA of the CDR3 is TGCGCCAGCAGCCAAGATCCTGGCCTAGCGGTTTACGAGCAGTACTTC.

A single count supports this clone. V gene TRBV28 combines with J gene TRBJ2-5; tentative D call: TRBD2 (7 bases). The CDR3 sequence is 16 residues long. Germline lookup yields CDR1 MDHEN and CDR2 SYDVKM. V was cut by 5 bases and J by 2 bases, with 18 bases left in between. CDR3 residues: CASSARREGVQETQYF. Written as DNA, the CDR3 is TGTGCCAGCAGTGCTAGGAGGGAGGGGGTTCAAGAGACCCAGTACTTC.

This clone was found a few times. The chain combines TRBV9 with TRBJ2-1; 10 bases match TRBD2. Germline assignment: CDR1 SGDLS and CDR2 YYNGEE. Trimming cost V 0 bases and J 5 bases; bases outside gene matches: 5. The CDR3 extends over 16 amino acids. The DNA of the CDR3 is TGTGCCAGCAGCGTAGCAGAAGCGGGGGGGCACAATGAGCAGTTCTTC. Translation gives CASSVAEAGGHNEQFF.

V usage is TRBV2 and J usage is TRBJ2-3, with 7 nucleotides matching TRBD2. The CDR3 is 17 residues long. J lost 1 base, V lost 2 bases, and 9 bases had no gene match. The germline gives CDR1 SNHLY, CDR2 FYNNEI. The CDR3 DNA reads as TGTGCCAGCAGTGAAACTCTGAGCGGGGATTGCACAGATACGCAGTATTTT. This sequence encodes CASSETLSGDCTDTQYF. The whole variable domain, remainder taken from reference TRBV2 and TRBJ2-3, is EPEVTQTPSHQVTQMGQEVILRCVPISNHLYFYWYRQILGQKVEFLVSFYNNEISEKSEIFDDQFSVERPDGSNFTLKIRSTKLEDSAMYFCASSETLSGDCTDTQYFGPGTRLTVL.

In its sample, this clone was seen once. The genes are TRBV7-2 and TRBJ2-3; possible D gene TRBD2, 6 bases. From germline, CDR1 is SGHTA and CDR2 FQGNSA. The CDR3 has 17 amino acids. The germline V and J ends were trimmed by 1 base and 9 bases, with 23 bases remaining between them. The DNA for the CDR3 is TGTGCCAGCAGCTTAGTAGGTACTAGCTTGGTTCTGTACACGCAGTATTTT. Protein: CASSLVGTSLVLYTQYF.

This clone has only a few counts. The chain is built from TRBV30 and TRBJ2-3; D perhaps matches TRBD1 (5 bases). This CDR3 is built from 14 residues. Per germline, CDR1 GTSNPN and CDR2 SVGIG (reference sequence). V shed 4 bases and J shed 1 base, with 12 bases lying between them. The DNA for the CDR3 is TGTGCCTGGACCCTGACAGACTGCACAGATACGCAGTATTTT. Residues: CAWTLTDCTDTQYF.

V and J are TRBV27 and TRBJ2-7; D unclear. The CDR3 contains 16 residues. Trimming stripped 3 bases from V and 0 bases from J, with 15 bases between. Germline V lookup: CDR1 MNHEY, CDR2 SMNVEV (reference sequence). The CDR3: CASSFLAQTSSYEQYF. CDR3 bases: TGTGCCAGCAGTTTCTTGGCGCAGACGAGCTCCTACGAGCAGTACTTC.

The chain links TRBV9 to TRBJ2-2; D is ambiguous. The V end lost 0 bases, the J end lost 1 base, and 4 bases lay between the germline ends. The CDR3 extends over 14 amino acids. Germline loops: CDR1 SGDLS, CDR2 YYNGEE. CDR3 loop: CASSVEGNTGELFF. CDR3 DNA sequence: TGTGCCAGCAGCGTAGAAGGGAACACCGGGGAGCTGTTTTTT.

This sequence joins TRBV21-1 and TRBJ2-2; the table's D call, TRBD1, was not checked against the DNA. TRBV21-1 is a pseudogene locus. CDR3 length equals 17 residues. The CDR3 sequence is CASSKDRTGGSTGELFF. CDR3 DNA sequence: TGTGCCAGCAGCAAAGACAGGACAGGGGGATCCACCGGGGAGCTGTTTTTT.

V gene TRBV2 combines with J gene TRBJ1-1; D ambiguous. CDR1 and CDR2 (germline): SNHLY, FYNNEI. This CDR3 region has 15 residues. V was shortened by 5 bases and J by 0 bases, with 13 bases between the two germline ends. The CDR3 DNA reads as TGTGCCAGCAGTCCCCGTGGGGAGATGAACACTGAAGCTTTCTTT. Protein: CASSPRGEMNTEAFF. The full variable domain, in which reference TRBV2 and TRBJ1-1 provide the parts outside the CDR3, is EPEVTQTPSHQVTQMGQEVILRCVPISNHLYFYWYRQILGQKVEFLVSFYNNEISEKSEIFDDQFSVERPDGSNFTLKIRSTKLEDSAMYFCASSPRGEMNTEAFFGQGTRLTVV.

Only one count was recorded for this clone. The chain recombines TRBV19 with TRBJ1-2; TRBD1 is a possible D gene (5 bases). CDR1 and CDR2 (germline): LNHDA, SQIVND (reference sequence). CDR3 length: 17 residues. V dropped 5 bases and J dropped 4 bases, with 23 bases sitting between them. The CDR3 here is CASSPPGYGGISYGYTF. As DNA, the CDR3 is TGTGCCAGTAGTCCTCCGGGGTACGGGGGGATATCCTATGGCTACACCTTC. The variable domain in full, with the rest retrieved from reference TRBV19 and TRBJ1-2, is DGGITQSPKYLFRKEGQNVTLSCEQNLNHDAMYWYRQDPGQGLRLIYYSQIVNDFQKGDIAEGYSVSREKKESFPLTVTSAQKNPTAFYLCASSPPGYGGISYGYTFGSGTRLTVV.

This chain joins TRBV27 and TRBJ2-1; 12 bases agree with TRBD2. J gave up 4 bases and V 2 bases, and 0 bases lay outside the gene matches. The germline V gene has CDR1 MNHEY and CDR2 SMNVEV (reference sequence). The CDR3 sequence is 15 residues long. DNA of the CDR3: TGTGCCAGCAGTTTAACTAGCGGGGGGTACAATGAGCAGTTCTTC. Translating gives CASSLTSGGYNEQFF.

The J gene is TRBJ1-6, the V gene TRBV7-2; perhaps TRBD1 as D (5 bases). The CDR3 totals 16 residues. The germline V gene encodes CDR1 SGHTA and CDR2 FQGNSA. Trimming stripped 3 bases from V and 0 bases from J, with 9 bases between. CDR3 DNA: TGTGCCAGCAGCTTGGGGCACCACTCCTATAATTCACCCCTCCACTTT. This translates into CASSLGHHSYNSPLHF. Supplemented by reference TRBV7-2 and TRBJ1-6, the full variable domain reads GAGVSQSPSNKVTEKGKDVELRCDPISGHTALYWYRQSLGQGLEFLIYFQGNSAPDKSGLPSDRFSAERTGGSVSTLTIQRTQQEDSAVYLCASSLGHHSYNSPLHFGNGTRLTVT.

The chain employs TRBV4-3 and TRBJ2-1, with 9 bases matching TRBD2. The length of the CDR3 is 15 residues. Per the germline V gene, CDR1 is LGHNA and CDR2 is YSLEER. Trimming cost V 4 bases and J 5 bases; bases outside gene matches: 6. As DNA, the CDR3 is TGCGCCAGCAGCCCGGGACTAGCACGCCACAATGAGCAGTTCTTC. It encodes CASSPGLARHNEQFF.

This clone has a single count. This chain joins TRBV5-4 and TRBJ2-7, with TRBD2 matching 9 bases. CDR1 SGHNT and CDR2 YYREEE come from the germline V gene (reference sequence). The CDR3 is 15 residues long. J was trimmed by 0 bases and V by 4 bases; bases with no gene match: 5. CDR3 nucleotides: TGTGCCAGCAGCCCTTTAGCGGGGGCCTCCTACGAGCAGTACTTC. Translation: CASSPLAGASYEQYF.

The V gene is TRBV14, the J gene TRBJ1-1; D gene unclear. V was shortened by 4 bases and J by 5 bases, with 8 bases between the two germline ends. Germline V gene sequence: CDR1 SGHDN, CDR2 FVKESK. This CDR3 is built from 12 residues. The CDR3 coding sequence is TGTGCCAGCAGCCCCCGATGGACTGAAGCTTTCTTT. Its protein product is CASSPRWTEAFF.

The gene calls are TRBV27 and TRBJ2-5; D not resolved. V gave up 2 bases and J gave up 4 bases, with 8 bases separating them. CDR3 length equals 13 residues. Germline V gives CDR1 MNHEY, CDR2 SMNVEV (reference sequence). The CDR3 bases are TGTGCCAGCAGTTTAGAGAAGGGAGAGACCCAGTACTTC. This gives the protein CASSLEKGETQYF.

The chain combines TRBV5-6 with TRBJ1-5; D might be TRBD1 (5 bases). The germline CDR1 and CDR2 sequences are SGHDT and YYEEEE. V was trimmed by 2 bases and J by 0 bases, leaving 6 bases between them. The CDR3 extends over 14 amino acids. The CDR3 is CASSLGVSNQPQHF. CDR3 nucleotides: TGTGCCAGCAGCTTAGGGGTTAGCAATCAGCCCCAGCATTTT.

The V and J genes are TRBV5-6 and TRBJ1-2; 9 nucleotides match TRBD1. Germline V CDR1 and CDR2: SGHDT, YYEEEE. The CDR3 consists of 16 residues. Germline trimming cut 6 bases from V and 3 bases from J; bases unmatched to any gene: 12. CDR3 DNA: TGTGCCAGCACCCCCACCATTACAGGGGGCGACTATGGCTACACCTTC. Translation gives CASTPTITGGDYGYTF.

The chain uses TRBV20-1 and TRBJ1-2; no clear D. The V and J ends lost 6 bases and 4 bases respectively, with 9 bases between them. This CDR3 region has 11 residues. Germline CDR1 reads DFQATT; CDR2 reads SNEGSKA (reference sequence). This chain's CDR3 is CSAPVSYGYTF. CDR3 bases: TGCAGTGCCCCCGTCTCCTATGGCTACACCTTC.

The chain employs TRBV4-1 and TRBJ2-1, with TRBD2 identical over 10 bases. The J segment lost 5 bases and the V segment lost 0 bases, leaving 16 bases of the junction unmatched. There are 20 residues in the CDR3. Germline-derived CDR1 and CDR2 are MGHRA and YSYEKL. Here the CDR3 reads CASSQDKGSGGAVVNNEQFF. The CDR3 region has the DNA TGCGCCAGCAGCCAAGATAAGGGGAGCGGGGGGGCCGTAGTTAACAATGAGCAGTTCTTC.

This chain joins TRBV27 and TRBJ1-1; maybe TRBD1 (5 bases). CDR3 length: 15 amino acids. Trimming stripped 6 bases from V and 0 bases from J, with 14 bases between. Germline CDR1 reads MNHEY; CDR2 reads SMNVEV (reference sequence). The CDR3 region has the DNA TGTGCCAGCAGCGGTTTGGGGGGGATGAACACTGAAGCTTTCTTT. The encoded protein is CASSGLGGMNTEAFF.

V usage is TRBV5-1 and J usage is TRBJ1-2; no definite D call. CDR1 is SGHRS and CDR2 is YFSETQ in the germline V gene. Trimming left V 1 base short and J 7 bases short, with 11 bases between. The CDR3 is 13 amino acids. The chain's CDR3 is CASSLSPLGGYTF. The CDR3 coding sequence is TGCGCCAGCAGCTTGTCACCCCTGGGTGGCTACACCTTC.

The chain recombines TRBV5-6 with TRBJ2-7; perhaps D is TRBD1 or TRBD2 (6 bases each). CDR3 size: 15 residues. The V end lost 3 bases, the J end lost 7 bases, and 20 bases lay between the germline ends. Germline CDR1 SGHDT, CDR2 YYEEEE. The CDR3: CASSWGARPPNEQYF. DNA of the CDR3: TGTGCCAGCAGCTGGGGGGCGCGGCCCCCAAATGAGCAGTACTTC. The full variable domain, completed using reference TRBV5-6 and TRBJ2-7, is DAGVTQSPTHLIKTRGQQVTLRCSPKSGHDTVSWYQQALGQGPQFIFQYYEEEERQRGNFPDRFSGHQFPNYSSELNVNALLLGDSALYLCASSWGARPPNEQYFGPGTRLTVT.

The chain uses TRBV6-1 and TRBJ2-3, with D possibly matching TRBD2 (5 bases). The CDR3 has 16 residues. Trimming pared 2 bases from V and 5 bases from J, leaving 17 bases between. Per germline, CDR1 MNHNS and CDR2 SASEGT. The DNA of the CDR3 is TGTGCCAGCAGTGAACATTTGGTCGCGGGTGGAGATACGCAGTATTTT. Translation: CASSEHLVAGGDTQYF.

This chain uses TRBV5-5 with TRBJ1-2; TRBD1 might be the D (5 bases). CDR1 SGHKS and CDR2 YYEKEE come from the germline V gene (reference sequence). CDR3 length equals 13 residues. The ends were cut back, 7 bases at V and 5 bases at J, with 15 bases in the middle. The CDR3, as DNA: TGTGCCAGCGGTTTAGGGACGGGTTATGGCTACACCTTC. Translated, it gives CASGLGTGYGYTF. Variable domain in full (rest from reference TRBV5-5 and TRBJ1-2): DAGVTQSPTHLIKTRGQQVTLRCSPISGHKSVSWYQQVLGQGPQFIFQYYEKEERGRGNFPDRFSARQFPNYSSELNVNALLLGDSALYLCASGLGTGYGYTFGSGTRLTVV.

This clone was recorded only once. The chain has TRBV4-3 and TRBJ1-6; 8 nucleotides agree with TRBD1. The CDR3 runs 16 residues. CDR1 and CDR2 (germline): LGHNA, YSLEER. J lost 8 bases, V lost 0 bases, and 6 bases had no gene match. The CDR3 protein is CASSQDVQQGDSPLHF. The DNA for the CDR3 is TGCGCCAGCAGCCAAGACGTTCAACAGGGGGATTCACCCCTCCACTTT.

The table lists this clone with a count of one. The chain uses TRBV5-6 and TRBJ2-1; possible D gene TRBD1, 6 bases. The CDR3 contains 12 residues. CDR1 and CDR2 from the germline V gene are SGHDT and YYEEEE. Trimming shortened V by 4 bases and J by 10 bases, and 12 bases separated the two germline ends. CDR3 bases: TGTGCCAGCAGCCCCCGGACAGACGAGCAGTTCTTC. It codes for CASSPRTDEQFF.

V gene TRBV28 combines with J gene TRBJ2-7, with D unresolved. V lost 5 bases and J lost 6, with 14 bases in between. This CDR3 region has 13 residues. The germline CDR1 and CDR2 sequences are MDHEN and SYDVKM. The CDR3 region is CASSTRSMAEQYF. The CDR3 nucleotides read TGTGCCAGCAGTACTCGTTCAATGGCCGAGCAGTACTTC.